A single T cell receptor beta chain is shown here with its context. The target antigen is unknown. About 10 milliliters of peripheral blood were drawn from each donor into EDTA-treated tubes. The sample belongs to a study of blood T cells in healthy people across ages. The study's findings and limits: Measured against age, TCR beta diversity per million T cells decreased in a roughly linear manner. Possibly, changes in expanded clonotypes were confounded because donor CMV status was unknown.

Next came a second PCR, run for about 7 to 12 cycles, which used a sample-barcoded 5' primer along with a J-beta primer mix. Each CDR3 protein is one row after TCRdb ran MiXCR on the 5' RACE reads. The sample includes some 1.5 million distinct CDR3 sequences, under 55% seen only once; the top ten take approximately 4%. Sequences were obtained from blood. The TCR comes from a woman aged 18-29 years in good health.

CDR3 sequence: CASSPELETQYF. The CDR3 coding sequence is TGCGCCAGCAGCCCGGAACTTGAGACCCAGTACTTC. V is TRBV5-1 and J is TRBJ2-5; D gene unclear. This CDR3 is built from 12 residues. V was trimmed by 4 bases and J by 5 bases, leaving 9 bases between them. Germline CDR1 and CDR2: SGHRS and YFSETQ. Complete variable domain (other parts from reference TRBV5-1 and TRBJ2-5): KAGVTQTPRYLIKTRGQQVTLSCSPISGHRSVSWYQQTPGQGLQFLFEYFSETQRNKGNFPGRFSGRQFSNSRSEMNVSTLELGDSALYLCASSPELETQYFGPGTRLLVL.